One sample yielded the 27 T cell receptor beta chains listed below, sequenced in a study of shared clonotypes between healthy human individuals. Profiled with immunoSEQ multiplex PCR; TCRdb holds only in-frame clones, not every one. The top ten hold roughly 0.34% of the sample, which has some 2,500,000 clones, about 90% seen once. Sequencing used naive CD4+ T cells from PBMCs. Subset defined: CD45RA+ positively selected. Every receptor here comes from a man between 18 and 35 years old in good health. Some clones in this sample may be carry-over from other donors' samples.

This clone was detected only once. V and J are TRBV19 and TRBJ2-1, with 7 bases identical to TRBD2. The J segment lost 1 base and the V segment lost 6 bases, leaving 9 bases of the junction unmatched. This CDR3 region has 16 residues. CDR1 and CDR2 (germline): LNHDA, SQIVND (reference sequence). The CDR3 nucleotides are TGTGCCAGTAGATCTAGGGCGGGAGTATCCTACAATGAGCAGTTCTTC. This sequence encodes CASRSRAGVSYNEQFF.

J is TRBJ2-3 and V is TRBV30; TRBD1 matches 7 bases. The germline gives CDR1 GTSNPN, CDR2 SVGIG (reference sequence). The CDR3 sequence is 17 residues long. Trimming removed 5 bases from V and 2 bases from J; junction bases left unmatched: 16. In DNA form, the CDR3 reads TGTGCCTGGGCCTACCGTCCGCAGGGGGTCCCCACAGATACGCAGTATTTT. Amino acids: CAWAYRPQGVPTDTQYF.

Worth noting for this clone: The sample has other DNA sequences that encode this CDR3 too. The chain is built from TRBV28 and TRBJ2-5, with no clear D. The germline gives CDR1 MDHEN, CDR2 SYDVKM. Between the trimmed V and J ends, which lost 6 bases and 4 bases, there was a span of 6 bases. The CDR3 runs 11 residues. DNA for the CDR3: TGTGCCAGCAGGGAAAGAGAGACCCAGTACTTC. This translates into CASRERETQYF.

The rearrangement links TRBV28 to TRBJ1-1, with 8 bases fitting TRBD1. This CDR3 spans 17 amino acids. Germline loops: CDR1 MDHEN, CDR2 SYDVKM. Trimming removed 2 bases from V and 0 bases from J; junction bases left unmatched: 8. The CDR3 spells CASSLLGQGILNTEAFF. The CDR3 DNA reads TGTGCCAGCAGTTTACTAGGACAGGGAATATTGAACACTGAAGCTTTCTTT.

The gene calls are TRBV10-1 and TRBJ2-3, with D possibly TRBD2 on 6 matching bases. The CDR3 runs to 14 residues. Between the trimmed V and J ends, which lost 6 bases and 4 bases, there was a span of 14 bases. The V gene's germline CDR1 is WNHNN and CDR2 SYGVQD (reference sequence). This CDR3 is CASSPGGAADTQYF. DNA of the CDR3: TGCGCCAGCAGCCCTGGAGGGGCCGCAGATACGCAGTATTTT.

The chain joins TRBV9 to TRBJ2-5, with TRBD1 identical over 9 bases. The CDR3 sequence is 17 residues long. Germline CDR1 is SGDLS and CDR2 is YYNGEE. J gave up 5 bases and V 4 bases, and 15 bases lay outside the gene matches. CDR3 protein: CASSLGDLQGAGETQYF. As DNA, the CDR3 is TGTGCCAGCAGCTTGGGGGACCTACAGGGGGCTGGTGAGACCCAGTACTTC.

Written as DNA, the CDR3 is TGTGCCAGCAGATCAGCTCAGGGGAACTCCTACAATGAGCAGTTCTTC. The encoded protein is CASRSAQGNSYNEQFF. The V and J genes are TRBV7-7 and TRBJ2-1, with a tentative D call TRBD1 (6 bases). This CDR3 has 16 residues. Germline CDR1 and CDR2: SSHAT and FNYEAQ (reference sequence). Trimming stripped 6 bases from V and 0 bases from J, with 15 bases between.

This sequence joins TRBV9 and TRBJ1-1; D is perhaps TRBD1 (5 bases). The CDR3 length is 12 residues. Looked up from germline, CDR1 is SGDLS and CDR2 is YYNGEE. Trimming left V 3 bases short and J 11 bases short, with 14 bases between. CDR3 sequence: CASSDPTERAFF. Written as DNA, the CDR3 is TGTGCCAGCAGCGACCCGACAGAGCGGGCTTTCTTT.

The gene calls are TRBV10-3 and TRBJ2-3, with no clear D. V was pared by 7 bases and J by 0 bases, with 8 bases between. The CDR3 runs to 13 residues. Germline lookup yields CDR1 ENHRY and CDR2 SYGVKD. The CDR3 here is CAIKVGSTDTQYF. The CDR3 DNA reads as TGTGCCATCAAGGTCGGAAGCACAGATACGCAGTATTTT.

The chain recombines TRBV25-1 with TRBJ1-3, with 7 positions matching TRBD1. After removal of 3 bases from V and 0 bases from J, the junction contained 5 bases not matched to a gene. Germline V gene sequence: CDR1 MGHDK, CDR2 SYGVNS. The CDR3 spans 16 residues. In DNA, the CDR3 is TGTGCCAGCAGTGAGGCCCGGGACAGCTCTGGAAACACCATATATTTT. Its protein is CASSEARDSSGNTIYF.

The chain couples TRBV5-1 to TRBJ1-1, with TRBD1 as a possible D gene (6 bases). V was clipped by 3 bases and J by 3 bases, with 18 bases between them. CDR3 size: 16 residues. Germline CDR1 reads SGHRS; CDR2 reads YFSETQ. Written as DNA, the CDR3 is TGCGCCAGCAGCTCCCGCAGGGACACCAAGGACACTGAAGCTTTCTTT. Encoded protein: CASSSRRDTKDTEAFF.

The chain recombines TRBV9 with TRBJ2-7; 8 nucleotides align to TRBD2. V shed 2 bases, J shed 0 bases, and the junction held 16 bases outside the gene matches. This CDR3 has 19 residues. The V gene's germline CDR1 is SGDLS and CDR2 YYNGEE. The CDR3 loop is CASSVKPNRGGGISYEQYF. In DNA, the CDR3 is TGTGCCAGCAGCGTCAAGCCCAATCGGGGGGGCGGGATCTCCTACGAGCAGTACTTC.

V and J are TRBV5-4 and TRBJ1-2, with 8 bases fitting TRBD1. The CDR3 loop spans 15 amino acids. J lost 2 bases, V lost 4 bases, and 7 bases had no gene match. Germline CDR1 is SGHNT and CDR2 is YYREEE (reference sequence). The CDR3 reads CASSLNRGSNYGYTF. CDR3 coding DNA: TGTGCCAGCAGCCTTAACAGGGGGTCAAACTATGGCTACACCTTC.

This rearrangement joins TRBV5-6 to TRBJ2-1, with D possibly being TRBD2 (6 bases). V lost 3 bases, J lost 3 bases, and 16 bases lay in between. The germline CDR1 and CDR2 sequences are SGHDT and YYEEEE. CDR3 length: 16 residues. The CDR3 DNA is TGTGCCAGCAGCTCCATGGGACTCGTCAACTACAATGAGCAGTTCTTC. This gives the protein CASSSMGLVNYNEQFF.

The V and J genes are TRBV18 and TRBJ1-1, with D possibly matching TRBD1 (6 bases). Germline CDR1 reads KGHSH; CDR2 reads LQKENI. V was cut by 3 bases and J by 5 bases, with 13 bases left in between. The CDR3 loop spans 14 amino acids. The CDR3 nucleotides read TGTGCCAGCTCACCCTCGGACAGTAGAACTGAAGCTTTCTTT. Its translation is CASSPSDSRTEAFF.

The gene calls are TRBV11-3 and TRBJ2-7; 7 bases are shared with TRBD2. V shed 1 base, J shed 5 bases, and the junction held 5 bases outside the gene matches. The CDR3 is 14 amino acids. Germline loops: CDR1 SGHNT, CDR2 YENEEA. CDR3 in amino acids: CASSLGAGLNEQYF. The CDR3 coding sequence is TGTGCCAGCAGCTTAGGAGCGGGATTAAACGAGCAGTACTTC. The variable domain in full, with the rest retrieved from reference TRBV11-3 and TRBJ2-7, is EAGVVQSPRYKIIEKKQPVAFWCNPISGHNTLYWYLQNLGQGPELLIRYENEEAVDDSQLPKDRFSAERLKGVDSTLKIQPAELGDSAVYLCASSLGAGLNEQYFGPGTRLTVT.

The chain carries TRBV9 and TRBJ2-5; 8 positions agree with TRBD2. V was pared by 4 bases and J by 5 bases, with 4 bases of the junction left unmatched. CDR1 and CDR2 from the germline V gene are SGDLS and YYNGEE. This CDR3 is 13 amino acids long. CDR3 nucleotides: TGTGCCAGCAGCCCCGGGAGGGCTGAGACCCAGTACTTC. Amino acids: CASSPGRAETQYF.

The rearrangement uses TRBV23-1 and TRBJ2-7, with TRBD2 identical over 9 bases. TRBV23-1 is an ORF, with its function uncertain. V lost 7 bases to trimming and J lost 2 bases; unmatched junction nucleotides: 9. The CDR3 extends over 15 amino acids. This CDR3 reads CASTDSGRGAYEQYF. CDR3 bases: TGCGCCAGCACCGATAGCGGGAGAGGGGCCTACGAGCAGTACTTC.

This chain joins TRBV5-1 and TRBJ2-7; 8 bases agree with TRBD1. The V gene's germline CDR1 is SGHRS and CDR2 YFSETQ. The junction had 9 bases not matched to a gene; V was cut back by 1 base and J by 0 bases. The CDR3 has 17 amino acids. CDR3 coding DNA: TGCGCCAGCAGCTTGTCCCCCAGGGGGCGATCCTCCTACGAGCAGTACTTC. Amino acids: CASSLSPRGRSSYEQYF.

CDR3 sequence: CAWSVRGRGSGYTF. DNA of the CDR3: TGTGCCTGGAGTGTACGGGGGCGCGGGAGTGGCTACACCTTC. The chain has TRBV30 and TRBJ1-2; a weak D match, TRBD1 (6 bases). This CDR3 has 14 residues. Germline V gives CDR1 GTSNPN, CDR2 SVGIG (reference sequence). Trimming removed 0 bases from V and 7 bases from J, with 15 bases in between.

The chain joins TRBV19 to TRBJ2-6; D remains ambiguous. Germline CDR1 LNHDA, CDR2 SQIVND (reference sequence). With 7 bases removed from V and 0 bases from J, the gap between germline ends came to 10 bases. The CDR3 covers 15 residues. The CDR3 DNA is TGTGCCAGTAATGTCGGCCGCTCTGGGGCCAACGTCCTGACTTTC. Its protein is CASNVGRSGANVLTF.

The V and J genes are TRBV2 and TRBJ2-2, with D hard to call. The V and J ends lost 2 bases and 3 bases respectively, with 10 bases between them. The CDR3 is 15 residues long. The germline V gene encodes CDR1 SNHLY and CDR2 FYNNEI. The CDR3 coding sequence is TGTGCCAGCAGTGAAATAGGCGGCCACACCGGGGAGCTGTTTTTT. Translating gives CASSEIGGHTGELFF.

The chain uses TRBV28 and TRBJ2-5; D gene unclear. Germline assignment: CDR1 MDHEN and CDR2 SYDVKM. V shed 5 bases and J shed 5 bases, with 21 bases lying between them. There are 16 residues in the CDR3. The CDR3 DNA reads TGTGCCAGCAGTACCGTCTGGTTTCTGGGTGGGGAGACCCAGTACTTC. This sequence encodes CASSTVWFLGGETQYF.

This clone was counted once. The J gene is TRBJ2-1, the V gene TRBV25-1, with D tentatively TRBD1 or TRBD2 (5 bases each). Deletions cut 6 bases from V and 12 bases from J, with 12 bases between. CDR3 length equals 11 residues. Germline-derived CDR1 and CDR2 are MGHDK and SYGVNS. This chain's CDR3 is CASRGASWQFF. The CDR3 coding sequence is TGTGCCAGCAGAGGGGCTAGCTGGCAGTTCTTC. The whole variable domain, remainder taken from reference TRBV25-1 and TRBJ2-1, is EADIYQTPRYLVIGTGKKITLECSQTMGHDKMYWYQQDPGMELHLIHYSYGVNSTEKGDLSSESTVSRIRTEHFPLTLESARPSHTSQYLCASRGASWQFFGPGTRLTVL.

This chain links TRBV4-1 with TRBJ2-5; TRBD1 matches 10 bases. The V gene end was trimmed by 4 bases and the J gene end by 0 bases; junction bases not matched to a gene: 2. Germline CDR1 is MGHRA and CDR2 is YSYEKL. The CDR3 runs 15 residues. The CDR3 nucleotides are TGCGCCAGCAGCCCCGGGACAGGGGACCAAGAGACCCAGTACTTC. Its translation: CASSPGTGDQETQYF.

The V gene is TRBV2, the J gene TRBJ1-1; unclear D gene. Trimming shortened V by 7 bases and J by 1 base, and 10 bases separated the two germline ends. In germline, CDR1 is SNHLY, CDR2 FYNNEI. This CDR3 is built from 13 residues. The CDR3 here is CASTQEGNTEAFF. CDR3 in DNA: TGTGCCAGCACCCAGGAAGGGAACACTGAAGCTTTCTTT.

This clone occurred a few times. The chain couples TRBV28 to TRBJ1-5, with D possibly TRBD1 on 5 matching bases. This CDR3 is 12 amino acids long. Germline CDR1 reads MDHEN; CDR2 reads SYDVKM. Trimming took off 5 bases at V and 10 bases at J, with 12 bases between the two ends. CDR3 residues: CASSPRREPQHF. The CDR3 region has the DNA TGTGCCAGCAGTCCACGCAGGGAACCCCAGCATTTT.